This record covers a single T cell receptor (beta chain). Germline is not matched at one junction end, which may reflect a read error. The CDR3 length is 12 residues. Germline-derived CDR1 and CDR2 are SGHTA and FQGNSA. The sample originates from a study of tumor-infiltrating lymphocytes in primary liver carcinoma. Study as a whole: Lesions, classed as T1-T3 N0M0, spanned 4.2 to 10 cm across.

Using a constant-region primer together with ProtoScript II reverse transcriptase, TCR beta cDNA was made from 500 to 650 ng of total RNA. What produced the TCR beta libraries was three nested multiplex PCR rounds using slightly modified ARM-PCR. The two initial PCR rounds, about 9 cycles each, used TRBV1-TRBV30 forward and C-beta reverse primers. TCRdb independently ran MiXCR on the multiplex PCR reads; one entry per CDR3 protein. The sample includes approximately 80,000 distinct CDR3 sequences, 69% seen only once; the top ten take 26%. Unsorted bulk tissue of roughly 19-30 mg yielded co-extracted RNA and DNA.

The V gene is TRBV7-2, the J gene TRBJ1-1; D is uncertain. The material sequenced was tumor-adjacent normal liver tissue. The TCR sequence derives from a man aged 35 to 55 with primary liver carcinoma and hepatitis B virus infection. The CDR3 region has the DNA TGTGCCAGCGGCTTAAGGGTGGCTGAAGCTTTCTTT. It encodes CASGLRVAEAFF.